This TCR beta chain derives from a study of CD4 and CD8 cells across lung adenocarcinoma regions. The germline gives CDR1 MNHNS, CDR2 SASEGT. V dropped 7 bases and J dropped 9; count of bases not matched to a gene: 18. The CDR3 runs to 17 residues. TCRdb processed the PCR reads anew with MiXCR; each CDR3 protein has one entry. The sample holds 10,000 or so distinct CDR3 sequences, roughly 49% seen once. Donors had localized lung adenocarcinoma, a non-small cell lung cancer. Sequenced input: CD8+ T cells from the margin of a lung tumor. This clonotype was sampled from a female donor with lung adenocarcinoma. The CD4 and CD8 labels of this study may be unreliable. This chain joins TRBV6-1 and TRBJ2-1, with TRBD2 matching 10 bases. Here the CDR3 reads CASIRTSGHLGPPEQFF. The CDR3 bases are TGTGCCAGCATCAGGACTAGCGGCCACCTGGGGCCCCCTGAGCAGTTCTTC.